The 8 T cell receptor beta chains below all came from one sample that was sequenced in a study of blood T cell repertoires in COVID-19. TCRdb's table, derived via immunoSEQ multiplex PCR, lists solely in-frame clones and lacks some. Among about 190,000 clones listed, around nine tenths were seen once. The sample consisted of peripheral blood. The receptors here all came from a woman in her thirties or forties who had recovered from COVID-19.

The CDR3 bases are TGCGCCAGCAGCCAAGGAGGGACTTCGAACACCGGGGAGCTGTTTTTT. Translating gives CASSQGGTSNTGELFF. The genes are TRBV4-3 and TRBJ2-2; weak D call: TRBD2 (6 bases). Trimming took 1 base from V and 0 from J, leaving 9 bases between them. Germline assignment: CDR1 LGHNA and CDR2 YSLEER. CDR3 length equals 16 residues.

The genes are TRBV4-2 and TRBJ2-1, with 10 bases identical to TRBD2. The CDR3 is 15 amino acids. V lost 6 bases and J lost 5; bases outside the gene matches: 7. Looked up from germline, CDR1 is LGHNA and CDR2 is YNFKEQ. The CDR3 DNA follows: TGTGCCAGCAGTCTTGGGACTAGCGAACACAATGAGCAGTTCTTC. Residues: CASSLGTSEHNEQFF.

A single count supports this clone. This chain links TRBV25-1 with TRBJ1-2; possible D gene TRBD1, 5 bases. In germline, CDR1 is MGHDK, CDR2 SYGVNS. The CDR3 loop spans 13 amino acids. Between the trimmed V and J ends, which lost 5 bases and 2 bases, there was a span of 9 bases. CDR3 coding DNA: TGTGCCAGCAGTCGACAGTCAAACTATGGCTACACCTTC. Protein product: CASSRQSNYGYTF.

The V and J genes are TRBV5-6 and TRBJ1-2, with D maybe TRBD1 (6 bases). V was clipped by 6 bases and J by 7 bases, with 28 bases between them. The CDR3 runs to 17 residues. Germline-derived CDR1 and CDR2 are SGHDT and YYEEEE. The CDR3 region is CASISPGMGAPNGGYTF. The CDR3 DNA follows: TGTGCCAGCATCTCACCGGGGATGGGGGCCCCCAATGGTGGCTACACCTTC.

The chain links TRBV18 to TRBJ1-1, with D uncertain. The CDR3 is 14 residues long. The germline CDR1 and CDR2 sequences are KGHSH and LQKENI. The V end lost 3 bases, the J end lost 11 bases, and 19 bases lay between the germline ends. The CDR3 DNA sequence: TGTGCCAGCTCACCTGAGAGCCCGGGAAGGATGGCTTTCTTT. Its translation: CASSPESPGRMAFF.

The CDR3 spells CASSPATGPNEKLFF. The CDR3 nucleotides are TGTGCCAGCAGTCCGGCTACAGGACCGAATGAAAAACTGTTTTTT. The chain has TRBV5-6 and TRBJ1-4, with D perhaps matching TRBD1 (5 bases). CDR1 is SGHDT, CDR2 YYEEEE, per germline. Trimming left V 5 bases short and J 5 bases short, with 16 bases between. The CDR3 is 15 residues long.

The V and J genes are TRBV30 and TRBJ1-5; 8 positions match TRBD1. V shed 2 bases, J shed 1 base, and the junction held 16 bases outside the gene matches. The length of the CDR3 is 19 residues. CDR1 is GTSNPN and CDR2 is SVGIG in the germline V gene (reference sequence). The CDR3 is CAWSPYSAGGSWSNQPQHF. The DNA of the CDR3 is TGTGCCTGGAGTCCCTATTCCGCAGGGGGCTCCTGGAGCAATCAGCCCCAGCATTTT.

This chain uses TRBV19 with TRBJ1-1; TRBD1 agrees at 7 bases. The V and J ends lost 10 bases and 11 bases, in that order; junction bases with no gene match: 7. The CDR3 runs 10 residues. Germline CDR1 LNHDA, CDR2 SQIVND (reference sequence). DNA for the CDR3: TGTGCCACTGGGACAGTCTCGGCTTTCTTT. The encoded protein is CATGTVSAFF.